This paragraph covers one TCR beta chain sequence. What it recognizes is unknown. This entry comes from a study of T cell responses to AZD1222 COVID-19 vaccine. Study overall: Pooling was applied to second doses at about 4 or about 12 weeks. Regarding the study as a whole: Two AZD1222 administrations were followed by greater Spike-specific TCR breadth and depth. Among AZD1222 vaccinees, only five to seven were seropositive at baseline. Most donors were white British, females outnumbered males, and clonal diversity was possibly underestimated.

The CDR3 runs 15 residues. The J segment lost 8 bases and the V segment lost 5 bases, leaving 5 bases of the junction unmatched. The V gene's germline CDR1 is LNHDA and CDR2 SQIVND (reference sequence). Sequenced by immunoSEQ multiplex PCR; TCRdb stores in-frame clones only, minus some. The table records about 85,000 clones, roughly nine tenths of them present only once. Sequences were derived from peripheral blood, sampled on day 0 of AZD1222 vaccination. The chain joins TRBV19 to TRBJ1-6, with TRBD1 matching over 11 bases. This TCR derives from an adult in good health. The CDR3 sequence is CASSQGQGVYSPLHF. CDR3 nucleotides: TGTGCCAGTAGTCAGGGACAGGGGGTATATTCACCCCTCCACTTT. Based on the CDR3 plus reference TRBV19 and TRBJ1-6, the full variable domain is DGGITQSPKYLFRKEGQNVTLSCEQNLNHDAMYWYRQDPGQGLRLIYYSQIVNDFQKGDIAEGYSVSREKKESFPLTVTSAQKNPTAFYLCASSQGQGVYSPLHFGNGTRLTVT.